This is a list of T cell receptor beta chains from one sample in a study of vaccination and CD4 T cells after COVID-19. Antigens of these TCRs are unknown. Via MiXCR, TCRdb re-called the PCR reads, giving one row per CDR3 protein. The sample consists of approximately 11,000 distinct CDR3 sequences, around 26% of them appearing once. Sequenced input: CD4+ T cells from blood, cultured in vitro. Every receptor here comes from a human donor in good health. Each CDR3 is given with its conserved first and last residue. A D gene is named only where the DNA matches it firmly. Only part of the rows carry a size: once, few, many, or a class if the clone is expanded.

size: -; J: TRBJ2-7; V: TRBV27; D: TRBD1; CDR3: CASSRLLVGQGAYEQYF; DNA: TGTGCCAGCAGCCGACTTTTAGTGGGACAGGGCGCCTACGAGCAGTACTTC
size: few; J: TRBJ1-2; V: TRBV6-5; D: -; CDR3: CASSYGGNYGYTF; DNA: TGTGCCAGCAGTTACGGGGGGAACTATGGCTACACCTTC
size: -; J: TRBJ2-3; V: TRBV7-2; D: -; CDR3: CASSLEDTQYF; DNA: TGTGCCAGCAGCTTAGAAGATACGCAGTATTTT
size: few; J: TRBJ1-1; V: TRBV20-1; D: TRBD1; CDR3: CSAREQGWDTEAFF; DNA: TGCAGTGCTAGAGAACAGGGGTGGGACACTGAAGCTTTCTTT
size: -; J: TRBJ2-7; V: TRBV5-4; D: -; CDR3: CASSSPAPPQTYEQYF; DNA: TGTGCCAGCAGCTCGCCCGCCCCTCCGCAGACCTACGAGCAGTACTTC
size: -; J: TRBJ2-3; V: TRBV19; D: -; CDR3: CASTKMDGTDTQYF; DNA: TGTGCCAGTACGAAGATGGACGGCACAGATACGCAGTATTTT
size: -; J: TRBJ1-1; V: TRBV2; D: TRBD1; CDR3: CASSPQGQMNTEAFF; DNA: TGTGCCAGCAGCCCGCAGGGACAGATGAACACTGAAGCTTTCTTT
size: -; J: TRBJ1-1; V: TRBV20-1; D: TRBD1; CDR3: CSASDRVRTEAFF; DNA: TGCAGTGCTAGTGACAGGGTCAGAACTGAAGCTTTCTTT
size: medium-sized; J: TRBJ1-2; V: TRBV20-1; D: TRBD1; CDR3: CSASGQGVSGYTF; DNA: TGCAGTGCTAGCGGACAGGGGGTTAGCGGCTACACCTTC
size: -; J: TRBJ2-3; V: TRBV11-2; D: TRBD1; CDR3: CASSRNRGHTDTQYF; DNA: TGTGCCAGCAGTCGGAACAGGGGGCACACAGATACGCAGTATTTT
size: -; J: TRBJ1-2; V: TRBV6-2/TRBV6-3; D: TRBD1; CDR3: CASSYSVGQGPTSGYTF; DNA: TGTGCCAGCAGTTACTCCGTGGGACAGGGACCCACCAGCGGCTACACCTTC
size: -; J: TRBJ2-3; V: TRBV6-4; D: -; CDR3: CASSDRPSTADTQYF; DNA: TGTGCCAGCAGCGACCGGCCCTCAACCGCAGATACGCAGTATTTT
size: -; J: TRBJ2-7; V: TRBV6-1; D: -; CDR3: CASSDSYEQYF; DNA: TGTGCCAGCAGTGACAGCTACGAGCAGTACTTC
size: -; J: TRBJ2-2; V: TRBV25-1; D: -; CDR3: CASSEGVSTTGELFF; DNA: TGTGCCAGCAGTGAGGGGGTTTCGACAACCGGGGAGCTGTTTTTT
size: -; J: TRBJ2-7; V: TRBV7-8; D: -; CDR3: CASSLGQNYEQYF; DNA: TGTGCCAGCAGCTTAGGGCAGAACTACGAGCAGTACTTC
size: -; J: TRBJ1-5; V: TRBV2; D: -; CDR3: CASSGDRNSNQPQHF; DNA: TGTGCCAGCAGTGGAGACAGGAATAGCAATCAGCCCCAGCATTTT
size: -; J: TRBJ1-5; V: TRBV24-1; D: -; CDR3: CATSDSGRNQPQHF; DNA: TGTGCCACCAGTGATTCTGGCCGGAATCAGCCCCAGCATTTT
size: few; J: TRBJ1-1; V: TRBV11-2; D: -; CDR3: CASTPGGRNTEAFF; DNA: TGTGCCAGCACCCCCGGGGGGAGAAACACTGAAGCTTTCTTT